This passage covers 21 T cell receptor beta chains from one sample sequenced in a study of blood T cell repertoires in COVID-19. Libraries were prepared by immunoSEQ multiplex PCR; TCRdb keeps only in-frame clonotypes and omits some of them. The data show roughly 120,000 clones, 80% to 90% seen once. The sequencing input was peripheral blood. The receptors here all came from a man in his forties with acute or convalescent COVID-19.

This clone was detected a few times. For the CDR3, the DNA is TGTGCCAGCAGTTGGGACAGGAGCTCTGGAAACACCATATATTTT. It translates to CASSWDRSSGNTIYF. This chain links TRBV6-5 with TRBJ1-3, with 8 bases aligning to TRBD1. This CDR3 contains 15 residues. The germline V gene encodes CDR1 MNHEY and CDR2 SVGAGI. Unmatched junction bases numbered 2, after V lost 4 bases and J lost 0 bases.

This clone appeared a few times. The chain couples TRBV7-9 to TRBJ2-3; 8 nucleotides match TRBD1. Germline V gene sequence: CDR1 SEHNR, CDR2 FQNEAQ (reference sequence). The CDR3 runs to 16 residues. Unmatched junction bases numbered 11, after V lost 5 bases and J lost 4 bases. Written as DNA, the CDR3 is TGTGCCAGCAGCACAGGACAGGGCAATTTGGCAGATACGCAGTATTTT. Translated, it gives CASSTGQGNLADTQYF.

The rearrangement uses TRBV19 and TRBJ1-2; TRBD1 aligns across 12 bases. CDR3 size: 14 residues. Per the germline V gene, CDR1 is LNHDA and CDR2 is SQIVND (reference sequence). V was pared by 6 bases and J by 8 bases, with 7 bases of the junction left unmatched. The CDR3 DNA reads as TGTGCCAGTAGGGGACAGGGGGCTGGACACGGCTACACCTTC. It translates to CASRGQGAGHGYTF.

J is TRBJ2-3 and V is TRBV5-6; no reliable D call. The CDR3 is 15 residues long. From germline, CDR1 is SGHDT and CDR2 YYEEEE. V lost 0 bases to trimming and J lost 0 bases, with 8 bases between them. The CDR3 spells CASSLALQSTDTQYF. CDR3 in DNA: TGTGCCAGCAGCTTGGCCCTGCAGAGCACAGATACGCAGTATTTT.

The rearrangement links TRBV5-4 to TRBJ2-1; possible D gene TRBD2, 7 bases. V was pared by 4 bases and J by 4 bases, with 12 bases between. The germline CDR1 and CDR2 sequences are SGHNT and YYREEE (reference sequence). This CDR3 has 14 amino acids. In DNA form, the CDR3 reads TGTGCCAGCAGCGGGGGGGGGACATACAATGAGCAGTTCTTC. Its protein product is CASSGGGTYNEQFF.

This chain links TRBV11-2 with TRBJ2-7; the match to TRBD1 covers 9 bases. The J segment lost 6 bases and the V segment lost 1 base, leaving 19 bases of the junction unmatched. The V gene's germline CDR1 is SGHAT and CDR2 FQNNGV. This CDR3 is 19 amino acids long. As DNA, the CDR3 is TGTGCCAGCAGCTTAGTAAGGGGGACAGGGTCAATGTTGGGAGGCGAGCAGTACTTC. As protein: CASSLVRGTGSMLGGEQYF.

CDR3 coding DNA: TGTGCCAGCACCCTGGGACAGGGATTCTCACCCCTCCACTTT. Its translation is CASTLGQGFSPLHF. This chain links TRBV9 with TRBJ1-6; TRBD1 agrees at 9 bases. After removal of 6 bases from V and 10 bases from J, the junction contained 8 bases not matched to a gene. The CDR3 is made up of 14 amino acids. The germline V gene encodes CDR1 SGDLS and CDR2 YYNGEE.

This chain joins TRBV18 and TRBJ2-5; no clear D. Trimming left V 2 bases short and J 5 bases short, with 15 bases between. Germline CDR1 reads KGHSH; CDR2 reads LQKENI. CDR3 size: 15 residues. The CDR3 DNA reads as TGTGCCAGCTCACCATCCGCCCTGGCTAGGGAGACCCAGTACTTC. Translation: CASSPSALARETQYF.

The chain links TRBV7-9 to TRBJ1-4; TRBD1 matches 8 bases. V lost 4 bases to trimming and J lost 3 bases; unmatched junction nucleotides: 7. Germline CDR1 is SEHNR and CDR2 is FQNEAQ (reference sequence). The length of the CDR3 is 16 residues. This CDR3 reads CASSSAMGQANEKLFF. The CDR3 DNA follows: TGTGCCAGCAGCTCGGCCATGGGACAGGCTAATGAAAAACTGTTTTTT.

As DNA, the CDR3 is TGTGCCAGCTCACCACCCCCCCCCTTGGGGGGGGCTAACACTGAAGCTTTCTTT. Residues: CASSPPPPLGGANTEAFF. V is TRBV18 and J is TRBJ1-1, with a possible D match to TRBD1 (6 bases). Trimming pared 0 bases from V and 2 bases from J, leaving 19 bases between. Germline V gene data show CDR1 as KGHSH and CDR2 as LQKENI. The CDR3 covers 18 residues.

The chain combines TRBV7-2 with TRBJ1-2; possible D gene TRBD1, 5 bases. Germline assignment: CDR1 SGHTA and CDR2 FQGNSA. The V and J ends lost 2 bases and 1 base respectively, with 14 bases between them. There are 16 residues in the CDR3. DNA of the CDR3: TGTGCCAGCAGCTTAAGCGGCGGGGCCAATAACTATGGCTACACCTTC. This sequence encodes CASSLSGGANNYGYTF.

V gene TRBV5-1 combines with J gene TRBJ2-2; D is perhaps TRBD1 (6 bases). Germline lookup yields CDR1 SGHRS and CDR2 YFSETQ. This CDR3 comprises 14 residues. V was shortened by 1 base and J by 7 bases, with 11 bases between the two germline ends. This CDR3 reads CASSLFRGNGELFF. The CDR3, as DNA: TGCGCCAGCAGCTTGTTCAGGGGTAACGGGGAGCTGTTTTTT. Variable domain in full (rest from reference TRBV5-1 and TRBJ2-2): KAGVTQTPRYLIKTRGQQVTLSCSPISGHRSVSWYQQTPGQGLQFLFEYFSETQRNKGNFPGRFSGRQFSNSRSEMNVSTLELGDSALYLCASSLFRGNGELFFGEGSRLTVL.

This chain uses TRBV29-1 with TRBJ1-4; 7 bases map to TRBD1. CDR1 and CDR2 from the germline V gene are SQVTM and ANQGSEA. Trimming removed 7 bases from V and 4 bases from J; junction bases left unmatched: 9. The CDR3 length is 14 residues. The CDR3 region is CSAKGTAINEKLFF. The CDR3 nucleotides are TGCAGCGCAAAAGGGACAGCAATTAATGAAAAACTGTTTTTT.

In DNA, the CDR3 is TGTGCTAGTGGTTTGGTACAAGACGGAAATGTTAGGGGTAAGGAGACCCAGTACTTC. Its translation is CASGLVQDGNVRGKETQYF. The chain joins TRBV12-5 to TRBJ2-5; a possible D gene is TRBD1 (5 bases). V was shortened by 0 bases and J by 5 bases, with 25 bases between the two germline ends. Per the germline V gene, CDR1 is LGHNT and CDR2 is FRNRAP. The CDR3 spans 19 residues. The entire variable domain, with the rest obtained from reference TRBV12-5 and TRBJ2-5, is as follows: DARVTQTPRHKVTEMGQEVTMRCQPILGHNTVFWYRQTMMQGLELLAYFRNRAPLDDSGMPKDRFSAEMPDATLATLKIQPSEPRDSAVYFCASGLVQDGNVRGKETQYFGPGTRLLVL.

The CDR3 nucleotides read TGTGCCAGCAGCTTAGGTAGCAGGGGTCCGGAGTTGTCTGGGGCCAACGTCCTGACTTTC. It encodes CASSLGSRGPELSGANVLTF. The chain recombines TRBV7-6 with TRBJ2-6; weak D call: TRBD1 (6 bases). CDR1 and CDR2 from the germline V gene are SGHVS and FNYEAQ. V lost 1 base to trimming and J lost 1 base, with 20 bases between them. There are 20 residues in the CDR3.

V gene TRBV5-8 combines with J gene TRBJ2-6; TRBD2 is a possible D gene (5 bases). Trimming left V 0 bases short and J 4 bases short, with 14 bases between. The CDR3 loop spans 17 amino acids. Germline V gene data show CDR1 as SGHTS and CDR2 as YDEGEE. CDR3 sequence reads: CASSLGGLGSGANVLTF. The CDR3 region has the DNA TGTGCCAGCAGCTTGGGGGGTCTAGGGAGCGGGGCCAACGTCCTGACTTTC.

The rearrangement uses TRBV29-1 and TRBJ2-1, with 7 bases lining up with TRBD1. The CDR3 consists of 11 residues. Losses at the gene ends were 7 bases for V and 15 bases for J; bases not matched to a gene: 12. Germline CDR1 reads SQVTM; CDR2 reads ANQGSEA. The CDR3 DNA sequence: TGCAGCGCCTACCGACAGGGCTGGCTGTTCTTC. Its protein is CSAYRQGWLFF.

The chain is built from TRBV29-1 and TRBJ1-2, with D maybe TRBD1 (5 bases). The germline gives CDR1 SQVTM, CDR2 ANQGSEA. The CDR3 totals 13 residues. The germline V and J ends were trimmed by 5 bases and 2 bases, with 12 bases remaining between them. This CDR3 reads CSVTGFENYGYTF. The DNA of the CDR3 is TGCAGCGTTACAGGATTCGAAAACTATGGCTACACCTTC.

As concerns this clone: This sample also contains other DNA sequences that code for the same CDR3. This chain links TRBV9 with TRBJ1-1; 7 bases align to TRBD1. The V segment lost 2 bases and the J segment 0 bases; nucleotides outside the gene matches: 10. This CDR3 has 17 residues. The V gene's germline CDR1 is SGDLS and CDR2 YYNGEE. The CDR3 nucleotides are TGTGCCAGCAGCGTCCGGGACAGCGGTTACATGAACACTGAAGCTTTCTTT. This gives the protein CASSVRDSGYMNTEAFF.

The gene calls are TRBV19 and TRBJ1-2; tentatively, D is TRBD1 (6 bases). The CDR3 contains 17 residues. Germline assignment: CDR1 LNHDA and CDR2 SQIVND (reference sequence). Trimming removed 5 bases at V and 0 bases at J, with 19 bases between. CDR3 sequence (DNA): TGTGCCAGTAGTCTAAACCTACAGGGATGGGCTAACTATGGCTACACCTTC. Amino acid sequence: CASSLNLQGWANYGYTF.

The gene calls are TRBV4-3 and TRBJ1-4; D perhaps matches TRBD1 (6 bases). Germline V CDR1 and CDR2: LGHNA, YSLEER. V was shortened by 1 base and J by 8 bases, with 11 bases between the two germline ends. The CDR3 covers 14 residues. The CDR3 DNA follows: TGCGCCAGCAGCCAAGGCAGGGGAGGGGAAAAACTGTTTTTT. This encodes CASSQGRGGEKLFF.